This T cell receptor (beta chain) was recorded in a study of T cells in Graves' hyperthyroidism and ophthalmopathy. Diagnosing involved the use of clinical symptoms, serum thyroxine and TRAb, thyroid ultrasound and orbital computed tomography. The germline CDR1 and CDR2 sequences are SGHDT and YYEEEE. The CDR3 contains 15 residues. V was clipped by 4 bases and J by 3 bases, with 16 bases between them. Amplification yielded TCR beta CDR3 regions, with RNA transcripts as the source. Using the HTBI primer set, a first-round RT-PCR was run on the TCR CDR3. TCRdb re-analysed the multiplex PCR reads in MiXCR, keeping a single row per CDR3 protein. The sample lists hundreds of thousands of distinct CDR3 sequences, 25% occurring once. Regarding the study as a whole: Model output signaled ophthalmopathy a median approximately 6.2 months ahead of onset.

On this clonotype itself: What it binds is not known.

V is TRBV5-6 and J is TRBJ1-1, with a possible D match to TRBD1 (5 bases). The sample was blood. This receptor was obtained from a man aged 45-65 years with Graves' hyperthyroidism. CDR3 amino acids: CASSTTQAWYTEAFF. The DNA of the CDR3 is TGTGCCAGCAGCACCACACAGGCTTGGTACACTGAAGCTTTCTTT.